This T cell receptor (beta chain) emerged from a study of cytomegalovirus exposure and HLA in healthy donors. In the study overall: A prior study identified 117 million unique TCR beta sequences from about 179 million T cells. Findings of the study overall: Sequences of the TCR beta chain were said to predict the HLA-A and HLA-B alleles of most subjects accurately.

Deletions cut 4 bases from V and 11 bases from J, with 24 bases between. Germline-derived CDR1 and CDR2 are LGHNA and YSLEER. This CDR3 contains 17 residues. Primers included in the PCR were 60 Vbeta and 13 Jbeta primers. Profiled with immunoSEQ multiplex PCR; TCRdb holds only in-frame clones, not every one. The repertoire consists of about 90,000 clones, with 50% to 80% occurring once and the leading ten covering 3.9%. Concerning this clone itself: Its antigen remains unidentified.

This TCR was sampled from a man aged 30 to 45 in good health and CMV-seronegative. The sample taken for sequencing was PBMCs. J is TRBJ1-6 and V is TRBV4-3, with TRBD1 as a possible D gene (6 bases). CDR3 loop: CASSRKSNGRGLTPLHF. CDR3 sequence (DNA): TGCGCCAGCAGCCGGAAGAGCAACGGCAGGGGCTTAACACCCCTCCACTTT.